Listed here are 28 T cell receptor beta chains from one sample, sequenced in a study of blood T cells in healthy people across ages. The use of a sample-barcoded 5' primer and a J-beta primer mix characterized a second PCR of 7 to 11 cycles. A single record per CDR3 protein comes from TCRdb applying MiXCR to the 5' RACE reads. The table has about 800,000 distinct CDR3 sequences, about 42% seen once. What was sequenced was blood. These receptors originate from a man of 80 years or more in good health.

The J gene is TRBJ2-2, the V gene TRBV7-2, with TRBD2 matching over 10 bases. Per germline, CDR1 SGHTA and CDR2 FQGNSA. The CDR3 covers 16 residues. The V gene end was trimmed by 5 bases and the J gene end by 4 bases; junction bases not matched to a gene: 7. CDR3 nucleotides: TGTGCCAGCAGCCGCGGGACTAGCGCTCGCACCGGGGAGCTGTTTTTT. Its protein is CASSRGTSARTGELFF. Supplemented by reference TRBV7-2 and TRBJ2-2, the full variable domain reads GAGVSQSPSNKVTEKGKDVELRCDPISGHTALYWYRQSLGQGLEFLIYFQGNSAPDKSGLPSDRFSAERTGGSVSTLTIQRTQQEDSAVYLCASSRGTSARTGELFFGEGSRLTVL.

This clonotype occurred once. The chain is built from TRBV29-1 and TRBJ1-1; D ambiguous. Trimming took off 6 bases at V and 2 bases at J, with 13 bases between the two ends. Germline V gives CDR1 SQVTM, CDR2 ANQGSEA. The CDR3 runs 13 residues. The CDR3 DNA reads as TGCAGCGTGCGCATAAACATTAACACTGAAGCTTTCTTT. This translates into CSVRININTEAFF.

This clonotype was counted a few times. The rearrangement links TRBV3-1 to TRBJ2-7, with TRBD1 matching 8 bases. Germline CDR1 reads LGHDT; CDR2 reads YNNKEL (reference sequence). CDR3 size: 14 residues. J lost 4 bases, V lost 4 bases, and 6 bases had no gene match. CDR3: CASSRGTGSYEQYF. Written as DNA, the CDR3 is TGTGCCAGCAGCCGAGGGACAGGCTCTTACGAGCAGTACTTC.

There are many counts of this clonotype. CDR3 amino acids: CASSGSRNYEQYF. CDR3 DNA sequence: TGCGCCAGCAGTGGGTCGCGGAACTACGAGCAGTACTTC. The chain employs TRBV10-2 and TRBJ2-7; D remains unclear. The germline V gene has CDR1 WSHSY and CDR2 SAAADI. This CDR3 spans 13 amino acids. V shed 4 bases and J shed 3 bases, with 10 bases lying between them.

Many counts were recorded for this clonotype. The CDR3, as DNA: TGTGCCAGCAGCTACGGACAGAAATACGAGCAGTACTTC. Protein sequence: CASSYGQKYEQYF. The rearrangement links TRBV12-3 or TRBV12-4 to TRBJ2-7; maybe TRBD1 (6 bases). V lost 6 bases, J lost 4 bases, and 13 bases lay in between. The CDR3 is made up of 13 amino acids.

This clonotype appeared once. The rearrangement joins TRBV20-1 to TRBJ2-1, with 7 bases matching TRBD2. The junction had 10 bases not matched to a gene; V was cut back by 5 bases and J by 3 bases. The CDR3 loop spans 15 amino acids. Germline V gives CDR1 DFQATT, CDR2 SNEGSKA (reference sequence). The CDR3 sequence is CSAEGVAGIYNEQFF. Here the CDR3 DNA reads TGCAGTGCTGAGGGCGTAGCGGGCATCTACAATGAGCAGTTCTTC.

This clonotype was found a few times. V usage is TRBV6-6 and J usage is TRBJ2-7; 10 bases are shared with TRBD2. CDR3 length equals 13 residues. V lost 9 bases, J lost 0 bases, and 2 bases stayed unmatched. Germline CDR1 MNHNY, CDR2 SVGAGI (reference sequence). In DNA, the CDR3 is TGTGCCAGTAAGCGGGAGGGCTCCTACGAGCAGTACTTC. It encodes CASKREGSYEQYF.

This clonotype has a handful of counts. V usage is TRBV20-1 and J usage is TRBJ1-1, with TRBD1 matching 7 bases. This CDR3 has 15 residues. Germline values: CDR1 DFQATT, CDR2 SNEGSKA (reference sequence). Trimming took 6 bases from V and 7 from J; bases not matched to a gene: 17. DNA for the CDR3: TGCAGTGCGCAGGGGGGAACTCAGGGAGGCGGTGAAGCTTTCTTT. Translated, it gives CSAQGGTQGGGEAFF.

This clonotype was detected many times. The rearrangement uses TRBV6-5 and TRBJ2-7; D remains unclear. Germline V gene lookup returns CDR1 MNHEY and CDR2 SVGAGI. V lost 5 bases to trimming and J lost 7 bases, with 12 bases between them. The CDR3 totals 12 residues. The DNA of the CDR3 is TGTGCCAGCAGTAGGGCAAGTGGGGAGCAGTACTTC. Its translation: CASSRASGEQYF.

The V gene is TRBV10-3, the J gene TRBJ2-1, with TRBD2 as a possible D gene (5 bases). The J call may be incorrect, as the DNA end agrees better with TRBJ2-7. The CDR3 length is 16 residues. Germline V gene lookup returns CDR1 ENHRY and CDR2 SYGVKD. CDR3 residues: CAISEPGGRSYNEQYF. The CDR3 coding sequence is TGTGCCATCAGTGAGCCGGGCGGGCGCTCCTACAATGAGCAGTACTTC.

The V gene is TRBV20-1, the J gene TRBJ2-1; D remains ambiguous. The CDR3 is 14 amino acids. The V end was cut by 3 bases, the J end by 1 base, with 10 bases between. Germline values: CDR1 DFQATT, CDR2 SNEGSKA (reference sequence). CDR3 coding DNA: TGCAGTGCTAGTGATTTACGGTCCTACAATGAGCAGTTCTTC. It encodes CSASDLRSYNEQFF.

The J gene is TRBJ1-4, the V gene TRBV20-1; perhaps TRBD1 as D (6 bases). The ends were cut back, 1 base at V and 4 bases at J, with 10 bases in the middle. Germline CDR1 is DFQATT and CDR2 is SNEGSKA (reference sequence). The CDR3 covers 14 residues. The CDR3 loop is CSARGQALNEKLFF. CDR3 nucleotides: TGCAGTGCTAGAGGACAGGCCCTTAATGAAAAACTGTTTTTT.

The chain carries TRBV28 and TRBJ2-5; 12 bases are a match to TRBD2. The J call may be incorrect, as the DNA end agrees better with TRBJ2-1. The germline V gene encodes CDR1 MDHEN and CDR2 SYDVKM. The CDR3 contains 14 residues. CDR3 sequence reads: CASSGLAGRETQFF. The CDR3 DNA reads TGTGCCAGCAGTGGACTAGCGGGAAGAGAGACCCAGTTCTTC.

The chain carries TRBV29-1 and TRBJ1-1; no clear D. In germline, CDR1 is SQVTM, CDR2 ANQGSEA. The CDR3 loop spans 11 amino acids. Trimming cost V 2 bases and J 5 bases, with 6 bases left between them. In nucleotides, the CDR3 is TGCAGCGTTGAAACGTTGACTGAAGCTTTCTTT. It is translated as CSVETLTEAFF.

This clonotype was recorded only once. The genes are TRBV5-6 and TRBJ2-1; 14 bases align to TRBD2. CDR1 and CDR2 from the germline V gene are SGHDT and YYEEEE. With 3 bases clipped from V and 2 bases from J, the junction kept 4 bases outside the gene matches. The CDR3 loop spans 17 amino acids. The CDR3, as DNA: TGTGCCAGCAGCTCGCCGACTAGCGGGGGGGCCTACAATGAGCAGTTCTTC. Translated, it gives CASSSPTSGGAYNEQFF.

The rearrangement links TRBV7-2 to TRBJ2-7, with 11 bases that match TRBD2. Germline V CDR1 and CDR2: SGHTA, FQGNSA. V was clipped by 5 bases and J by 6 bases; unmatched bases: 9. This CDR3 has 15 residues. CDR3 sequence reads: CASSSTSGSSREQYF. DNA for the CDR3: TGTGCCAGCAGCAGTACTAGCGGGAGCTCCCGCGAGCAGTACTTC. Drawing the rest from reference TRBV7-2 and TRBJ2-7, the complete variable domain is GAGVSQSPSNKVTEKGKDVELRCDPISGHTALYWYRQSLGQGLEFLIYFQGNSAPDKSGLPSDRFSAERTGGSVSTLTIQRTQQEDSAVYLCASSSTSGSSREQYFGPGTRLTVT.

J is TRBJ2-1 and V is TRBV7-9, with a possible D match to TRBD1 (6 bases). CDR1 SEHNR and CDR2 FQNEAQ come from the germline V gene (reference sequence). The V end was cut by 3 bases, the J end by 7 bases, with 13 bases between. The CDR3 spans 14 residues. The CDR3, as DNA: TGTGCCAGCAGCTTTAGAGTCCAGGGGAATGAGCAGTTCTTC. Encoded protein: CASSFRVQGNEQFF.

J is TRBJ2-5 and V is TRBV3-1, with D hard to call. This CDR3 has 12 amino acids. CDR1 and CDR2 from the germline V gene are LGHDT and YNNKEL (reference sequence). V was trimmed by 8 bases and J by 2 bases, leaving 9 bases between them. The CDR3, as DNA: TGTGCCAGCTCGGACCTACAAGAGACCCAGTACTTC. Protein sequence: CASSDLQETQYF.

The V call is TRBV7-2, the J call TRBJ2-3; a possible D gene is TRBD1 (5 bases). Germline CDR1 SGHTA, CDR2 FQGNSA. V lost 2 bases, J lost 4 bases, and 16 bases lay in between. This CDR3 contains 16 residues. The CDR3 reads CASSLRPPRGSDTQYF. The CDR3 region has the DNA TGTGCCAGCAGCTTACGACCCCCTAGGGGTTCAGATACGCAGTATTTT.

The CDR3 DNA sequence: TGTGCCAGCAGCTTAACGGGACAGGGCAACACTGAAGCTTTCTTT. This gives the protein CASSLTGQGNTEAFF. The gene calls are TRBV7-2 and TRBJ1-1; TRBD1 agrees at 9 bases. Per germline, CDR1 SGHTA and CDR2 FQGNSA. This CDR3 comprises 15 residues. Trimming removed 2 bases from V and 2 bases from J; junction bases left unmatched: 3.

This clonotype came up once. The V call is TRBV6-6, the J call TRBJ2-1; 9 bases are a match to TRBD2. The junction had 7 bases not matched to a gene; V was cut back by 7 bases and J by 3 bases. The CDR3 contains 15 residues. In germline, CDR1 is MNHNY, CDR2 SVGAGI (reference sequence). The DNA of the CDR3 is TGTGCCAGCACCGCGGGAGCGGGGGGCTACAATGAGCAGTTCTTC. Translated: CASTAGAGGYNEQFF.

This chain links TRBV28 with TRBJ2-7; a possible D gene is TRBD2 (6 bases). The V end lost 1 base, the J end lost 0 bases, and 13 bases lay between the germline ends. Per the germline V gene, CDR1 is MDHEN and CDR2 is SYDVKM. This CDR3 is 16 amino acids long. Here the CDR3 reads CASSLSGSPRSYEQYF. DNA for the CDR3: TGTGCCAGCAGTTTATCCGGGAGCCCCCGCTCCTACGAGCAGTACTTC.

CDR3 region: CASSLPPGDEQFF. The CDR3 nucleotides read TGTGCCAGCAGCCTCCCTCCGGGCGATGAGCAGTTCTTC. J is TRBJ2-1 and V is TRBV28; no clear D gene. The germline V gene has CDR1 MDHEN and CDR2 SYDVKM. This CDR3 is 13 amino acids long. Trimming left V 6 bases short and J 8 bases short, with 14 bases between.

The gene calls are TRBV28 and TRBJ1-5, with D possibly TRBD1 on 5 matching bases. V gave up 11 bases and J gave up 5 bases, with 7 bases separating them. The CDR3 sequence is 10 residues long. Germline loops: CDR1 MDHEN, CDR2 SYDVKM. The CDR3 spells CASGDQPQHF. CDR3 bases: TGTGCCTCGGGGGATCAGCCCCAGCATTTT.

This chain links TRBV20-1 with TRBJ2-1, with 13 bases that match TRBD2. The CDR3 extends over 15 amino acids. The junction had 10 bases not matched to a gene; V was cut back by 6 bases and J by 8 bases. Germline assignment: CDR1 DFQATT and CDR2 SNEGSKA (reference sequence). CDR3 DNA sequence: TGCAGTGCCCCTAGGACTAGCGGGAGACGAGATGAGCAGTTCTTC. Residues: CSAPRTSGRRDEQFF.

This clonotype was detected only a few times. The chain uses TRBV7-9 and TRBJ2-3; no definite D call. The CDR3 is 10 amino acids. CDR1 and CDR2 from the germline V gene are SEHNR and FQNEAQ (reference sequence). V shed 7 bases and J shed 8 bases, with 7 bases lying between them. The CDR3 nucleotides read TGTGCCAGCACAGGTGCTACGCAGTATTTT. This translates into CASTGATQYF.

V usage is TRBV27 and J usage is TRBJ2-4; D call uncertain. The better agreement between TRBJ2-7 and the DNA end casts doubt on the J call. The germline gives CDR1 MNHEY, CDR2 SMNVEV (reference sequence). This CDR3 region has 13 residues. CDR3 amino acids: CASSSYQAYEQYF. CDR3 DNA: TGTGCCAGCAGTTCGTACCAGGCCTACGAGCAGTACTTC.

The genes are TRBV5-1 and TRBJ2-1, with D perhaps TRBD2 (5 bases). CDR1 SGHRS and CDR2 YFSETQ come from the germline V gene. This CDR3 is built from 15 residues. V was pared by 0 bases and J by 8 bases, with 15 bases between. CDR3 in amino acids: CASSLDRGDVDEQFF. The CDR3 nucleotides read TGCGCCAGCAGCTTGGACCGGGGAGATGTCGATGAGCAGTTCTTC.